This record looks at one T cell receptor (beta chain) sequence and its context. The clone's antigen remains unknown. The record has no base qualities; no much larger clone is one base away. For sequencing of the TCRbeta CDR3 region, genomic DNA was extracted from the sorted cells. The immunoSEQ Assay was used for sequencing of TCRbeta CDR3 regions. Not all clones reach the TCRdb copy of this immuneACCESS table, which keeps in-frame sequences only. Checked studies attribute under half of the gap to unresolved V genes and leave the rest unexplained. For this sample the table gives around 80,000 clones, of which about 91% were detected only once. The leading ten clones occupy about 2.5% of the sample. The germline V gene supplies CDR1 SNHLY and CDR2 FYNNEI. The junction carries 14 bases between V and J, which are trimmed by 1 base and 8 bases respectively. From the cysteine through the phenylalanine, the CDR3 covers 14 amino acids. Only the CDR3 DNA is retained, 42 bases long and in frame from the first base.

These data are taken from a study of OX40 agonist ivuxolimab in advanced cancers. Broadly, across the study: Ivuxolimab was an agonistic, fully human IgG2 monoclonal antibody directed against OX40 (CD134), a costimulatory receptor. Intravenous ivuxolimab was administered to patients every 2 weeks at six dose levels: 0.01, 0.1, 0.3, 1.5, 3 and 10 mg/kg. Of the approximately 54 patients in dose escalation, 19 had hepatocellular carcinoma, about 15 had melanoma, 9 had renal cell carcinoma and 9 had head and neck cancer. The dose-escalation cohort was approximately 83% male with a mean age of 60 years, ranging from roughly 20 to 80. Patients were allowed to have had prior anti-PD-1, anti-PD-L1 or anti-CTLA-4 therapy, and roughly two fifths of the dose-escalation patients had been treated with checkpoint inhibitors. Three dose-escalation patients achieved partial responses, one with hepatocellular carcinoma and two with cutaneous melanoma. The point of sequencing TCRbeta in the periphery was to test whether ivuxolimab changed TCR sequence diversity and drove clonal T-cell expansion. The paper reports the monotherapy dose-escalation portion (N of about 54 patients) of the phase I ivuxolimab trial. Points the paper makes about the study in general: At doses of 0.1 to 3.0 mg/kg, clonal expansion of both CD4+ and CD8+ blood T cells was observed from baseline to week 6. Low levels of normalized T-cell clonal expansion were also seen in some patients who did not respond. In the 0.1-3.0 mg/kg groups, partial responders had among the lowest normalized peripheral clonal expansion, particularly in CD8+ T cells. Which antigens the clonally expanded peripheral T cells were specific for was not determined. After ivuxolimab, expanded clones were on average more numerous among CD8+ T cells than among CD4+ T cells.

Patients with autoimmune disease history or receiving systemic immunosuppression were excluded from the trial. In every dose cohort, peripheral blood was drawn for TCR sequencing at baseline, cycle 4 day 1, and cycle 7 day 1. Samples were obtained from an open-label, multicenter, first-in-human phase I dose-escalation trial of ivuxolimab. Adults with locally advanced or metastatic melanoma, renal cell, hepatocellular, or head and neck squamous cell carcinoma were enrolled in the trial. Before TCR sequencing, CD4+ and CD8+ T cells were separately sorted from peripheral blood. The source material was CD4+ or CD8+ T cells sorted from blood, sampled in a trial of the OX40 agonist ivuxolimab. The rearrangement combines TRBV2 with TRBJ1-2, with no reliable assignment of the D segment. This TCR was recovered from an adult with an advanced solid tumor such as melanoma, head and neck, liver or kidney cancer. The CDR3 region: CASSEGGQAGGYTF. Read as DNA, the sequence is TGTGCCAGCAGTGAAGGAGGGCAGGCGGGCGGCTACACCTTC.